A single sample gave rise to the 21 T cell receptor beta chains below, sequenced in a study of blood T cell repertoires in COVID-19. Libraries were prepared by immunoSEQ multiplex PCR; TCRdb keeps only in-frame clonotypes and omits some of them. The data show 250,000 to 300,000 clones, 81% seen once. The specimen was peripheral blood. The receptors here all came from a woman aged 60-75 years with active or convalescent COVID-19.

The chain carries TRBV3-1 (or the pseudogene TRBV3-2) and TRBJ1-1; D might be TRBD1 (6 bases). Per germline, CDR1 LGHDT and CDR2 YNNKEL (reference sequence). V was clipped by 4 bases and J by 7 bases, with 10 bases between them. This CDR3 region has 12 residues. The chain's CDR3 is CASSRGQLEAFF. The CDR3 DNA reads as TGTGCCAGCAGCCGCGGACAGCTTGAAGCTTTCTTT.

The V call is TRBV7-9, the J call TRBJ1-2; D unresolved. The V gene lost 6 bases and the J gene lost 4 bases, with 12 bases spanning the gap. Germline lookup yields CDR1 SEHNR and CDR2 FQNEAQ (reference sequence). This CDR3 comprises 13 residues. The CDR3 DNA follows: TGTGCCAGCAGACGCGGAGATGTCTATGGCTACACCTTC. Translating gives CASRRGDVYGYTF.

The chain is built from TRBV6-5 and TRBJ1-3, with D perhaps matching TRBD1 (6 bases). The CDR3 is 15 amino acids. Germline CDR1 reads MNHEY; CDR2 reads SVGAGI. Trimming took 6 bases from V and 0 from J, leaving 12 bases between them. CDR3 DNA sequence: TGTGCCAGCAGCAGACAGGCGCTCTCTGGAAACACCATATATTTT. It translates to CASSRQALSGNTIYF.

The chain employs TRBV6-4 and TRBJ1-1; D remains ambiguous. The V gene lost 6 bases and the J gene lost 1 base, with 9 bases spanning the gap. Germline-derived CDR1 and CDR2 are MRHNA and SNTAGT. This CDR3 has 13 residues. The CDR3 loop reads CASRPGGNTEAFF. CDR3 nucleotides: TGTGCCAGCAGACCCGGAGGGAACACTGAAGCTTTCTTT.

For the CDR3, the DNA is TGTGCCAGCTCCGGACAGGGACGGAGCACTGAAGCTTTCTTT. Protein sequence: CASSGQGRSTEAFF. The chain uses TRBV18 and TRBJ1-1; 8 bases agree with TRBD1. The CDR3 is 14 amino acids. The junction had 7 bases not matched to a gene; V was cut back by 6 bases and J by 4 bases. CDR1 is KGHSH, CDR2 LQKENI, per germline.

The rearrangement uses TRBV18 and TRBJ1-1; possibly TRBD1 for D (6 bases). The germline V and J ends were trimmed by 6 bases and 5 bases, with 19 bases remaining between them. The CDR3 totals 15 residues. Germline CDR1 reads KGHSH; CDR2 reads LQKENI. The CDR3 nucleotides read TGTGCCAGCTCTCTCGCCGGGACAAGGAGGACTGAAGCTTTCTTT. Its translation: CASSLAGTRRTEAFF.

The rearrangement joins TRBV12-3 or TRBV12-4 to TRBJ1-5, with D uncertain. This CDR3 contains 11 residues. The CDR3 here is CGVGTNQPQHF. CDR3 in DNA: TGTGGGGTGGGCACAAATCAGCCCCAGCATTTT.

The chain combines TRBV19 with TRBJ1-5, with 10 bases aligning to TRBD1. The CDR3 is 15 residues long. Per germline, CDR1 LNHDA and CDR2 SQIVND (reference sequence). Losses at the gene ends were 8 bases for V and 0 bases for J; bases not matched to a gene: 4. This CDR3 is CASCWDRGSNQPQHF. CDR3 in DNA: TGTGCCAGTTGCTGGGACAGGGGTAGCAATCAGCCCCAGCATTTT.

Regarding this clone: Other DNA sequences in this specimen translate into the identical CDR3. The CDR3 region has the DNA TGTGCCAGCAGCCCTACAGGGGGTGTCACTGAAGCTTTCTTT. Translating gives CASSPTGGVTEAFF. The gene calls are TRBV9 and TRBJ1-1; 8 nucleotides match TRBD1. Losses at the gene ends were 4 bases for V and 4 bases for J; bases not matched to a gene: 6. CDR1 is SGDLS and CDR2 is YYNGEE in the germline V gene. This CDR3 contains 14 residues.

V usage is TRBV7-9 and J usage is TRBJ1-2; 8 bases match TRBD1. CDR3 length equals 16 residues. The trim removed 4 bases at V and 5 bases at J, leaving 12 bases unmatched. CDR1 SEHNR and CDR2 FQNEAQ come from the germline V gene (reference sequence). The CDR3 region is CASSSGQGRATYGYTF. For the CDR3, the DNA is TGTGCCAGCAGCTCAGGACAGGGCAGGGCCACTTATGGCTACACCTTC.

The chain joins TRBV5-6 to TRBJ2-3; D ambiguous. The CDR3 length is 15 residues. V dropped 0 bases and J dropped 2 bases, with 10 bases sitting between them. Per germline, CDR1 SGHDT and CDR2 YYEEEE. The CDR3 sequence is CASSLDRSFTDTQYF. The CDR3 DNA follows: TGTGCCAGCAGCTTGGATCGGAGCTTCACAGATACGCAGTATTTT.

In DNA form, the CDR3 reads TGTGCCAGCGGGGAGGTGAGCGGATACAATGAGCAGTTCTTC. Translating it yields CASGEVSGYNEQFF. This sequence joins TRBV2 and TRBJ2-1; TRBD2 is a possible D gene (6 bases). The germline V and J ends were trimmed by 8 bases and 4 bases, with 15 bases remaining between them. The CDR3 spans 14 residues. From germline, CDR1 is SNHLY and CDR2 FYNNEI.

The chain has TRBV11-2 and TRBJ2-3; tentative D call: TRBD1 (6 bases). Looked up from germline, CDR1 is SGHAT and CDR2 is FQNNGV. V lost 1 base and J 6 bases, leaving 11 bases between the germline ends. This CDR3 has 14 amino acids. As DNA, the CDR3 is TGTGCCAGCAGCTTAGCGGCGAGGGGGGATACGCAGTATTTT. It encodes CASSLAARGDTQYF.

The chain is built from TRBV28 and TRBJ2-2, with a tentative D call TRBD2 (6 bases). This CDR3 has 14 residues. Germline V gene sequence: CDR1 MDHEN, CDR2 SYDVKM. V was shortened by 5 bases and J by 5 bases, with 12 bases between the two germline ends. The CDR3 DNA is TGTGCCAGCAGTCGCGGGATTTCGACCGGGGAGCTGTTTTTT. It is translated as CASSRGISTGELFF.

In its sample, this clone was seen many times. The chain is built from TRBV4-2 and TRBJ1-2; no firm D call. The length of the CDR3 is 13 residues. Germline loops: CDR1 LGHNA, CDR2 YNFKEQ. The germline V and J ends were trimmed by 3 bases and 4 bases, with 9 bases remaining between them. In DNA form, the CDR3 reads TGTGCCAGCAGCCAGACGGAGTCCTATGGCTACACCTTC. Translating it yields CASSQTESYGYTF.

The chain links TRBV13 to TRBJ1-1, with a tentative D call TRBD1 (5 bases). The CDR3 totals 14 residues. The V end was cut by 5 bases, the J end by 3 bases, with 13 bases between. Germline loops: CDR1 PRHDT, CDR2 FYEKMQ (reference sequence). The chain's CDR3 is CASSGGGWDTEAFF. The CDR3 DNA reads TGTGCCAGCAGCGGCGGGGGATGGGACACTGAAGCTTTCTTT.

The chain carries TRBV2 and TRBJ2-3; the match to TRBD2 covers 15 bases. The CDR3 runs to 17 residues. Germline lookup yields CDR1 SNHLY and CDR2 FYNNEI. Trimming took 6 bases from V and 0 from J; bases not matched to a gene: 4. The CDR3 DNA is TGTGCCAGCAGGGTAGGACTAGCGGGGGGGAGCACAGATACGCAGTATTTT. Protein product: CASRVGLAGGSTDTQYF.

CDR3 in amino acids: CASSVGGDYGYTF. CDR3 in DNA: TGTGCCAGCAGCGTAGGAGGGGACTATGGCTACACCTTC. The chain links TRBV27 to TRBJ1-2, with D tentatively TRBD1 (5 bases). This CDR3 region has 13 residues. Germline CDR1 and CDR2: MNHEY and SMNVEV (reference sequence). The V end lost 6 bases, the J end lost 3 bases, and 11 bases lay between the germline ends.

This chain joins TRBV11-1 and TRBJ2-7, with D maybe TRBD2 (7 bases). V lost 1 base to trimming and J lost 9 bases, with 13 bases between them. The CDR3 runs to 13 residues. The V gene's germline CDR1 is SGHAT and CDR2 FQDESV (reference sequence). The CDR3: CASSLVSRGAQYF. The CDR3 nucleotides are TGTGCCAGCAGCTTAGTAAGTCGGGGGGCGCAGTACTTC.

V usage is TRBV29-1 and J usage is TRBJ1-2; D gene uncertain. Trimming took off 4 bases at V and 4 bases at J, with 10 bases between the two ends. The CDR3 runs to 12 residues. The germline CDR1 and CDR2 sequences are SQVTM and ANQGSEA. DNA of the CDR3: TGCAGCGTTGGAGGGATCGGCTATGGCTACACCTTC. As protein: CSVGGIGYGYTF.

The rearrangement links TRBV5-1 to TRBJ2-7; D remains ambiguous. The V end was cut by 5 bases, the J end by 3 bases, with 6 bases between. The CDR3 runs 11 residues. CDR1 SGHRS and CDR2 YFSETQ come from the germline V gene. The CDR3 reads CASRRDYEQYF. CDR3 in DNA: TGCGCCAGCAGGCGCGACTACGAGCAGTACTTC.